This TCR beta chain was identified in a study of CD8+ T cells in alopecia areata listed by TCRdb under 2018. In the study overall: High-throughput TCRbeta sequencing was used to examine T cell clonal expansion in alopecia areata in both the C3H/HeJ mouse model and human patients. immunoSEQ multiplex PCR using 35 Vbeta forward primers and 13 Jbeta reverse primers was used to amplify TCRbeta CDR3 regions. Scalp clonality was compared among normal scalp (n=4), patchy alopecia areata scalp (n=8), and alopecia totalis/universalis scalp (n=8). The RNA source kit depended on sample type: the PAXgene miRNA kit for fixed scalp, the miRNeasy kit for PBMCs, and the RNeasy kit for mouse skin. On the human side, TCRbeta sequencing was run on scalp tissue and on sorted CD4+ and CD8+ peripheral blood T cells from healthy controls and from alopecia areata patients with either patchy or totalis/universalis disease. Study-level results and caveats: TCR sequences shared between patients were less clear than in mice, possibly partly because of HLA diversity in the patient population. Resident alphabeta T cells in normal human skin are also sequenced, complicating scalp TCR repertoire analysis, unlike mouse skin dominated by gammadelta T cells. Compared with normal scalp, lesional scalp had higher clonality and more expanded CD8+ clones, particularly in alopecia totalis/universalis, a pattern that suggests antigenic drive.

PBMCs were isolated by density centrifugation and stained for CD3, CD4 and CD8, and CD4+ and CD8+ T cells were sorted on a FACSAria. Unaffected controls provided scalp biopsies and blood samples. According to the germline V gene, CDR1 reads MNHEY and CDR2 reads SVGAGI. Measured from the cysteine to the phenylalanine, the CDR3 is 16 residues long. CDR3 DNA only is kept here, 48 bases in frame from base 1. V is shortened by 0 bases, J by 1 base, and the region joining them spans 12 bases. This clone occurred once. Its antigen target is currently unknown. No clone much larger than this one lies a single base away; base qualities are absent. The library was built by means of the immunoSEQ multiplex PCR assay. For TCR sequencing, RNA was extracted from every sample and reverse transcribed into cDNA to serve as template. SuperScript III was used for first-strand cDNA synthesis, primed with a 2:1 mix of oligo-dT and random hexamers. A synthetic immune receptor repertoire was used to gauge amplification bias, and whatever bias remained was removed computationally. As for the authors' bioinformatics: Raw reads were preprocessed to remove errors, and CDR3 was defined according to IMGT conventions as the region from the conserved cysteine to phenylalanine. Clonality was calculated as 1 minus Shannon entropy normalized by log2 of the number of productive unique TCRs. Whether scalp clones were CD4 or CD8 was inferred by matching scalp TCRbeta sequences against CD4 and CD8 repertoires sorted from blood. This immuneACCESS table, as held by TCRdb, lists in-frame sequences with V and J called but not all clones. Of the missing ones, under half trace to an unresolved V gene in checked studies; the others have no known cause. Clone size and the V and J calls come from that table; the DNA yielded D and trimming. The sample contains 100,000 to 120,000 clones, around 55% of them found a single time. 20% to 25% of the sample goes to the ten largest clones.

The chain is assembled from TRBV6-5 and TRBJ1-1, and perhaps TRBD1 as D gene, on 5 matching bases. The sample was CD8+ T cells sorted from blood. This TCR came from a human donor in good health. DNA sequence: TGTGCCAGCAGTTACTCGATGGAGGGGTCGAACACTGAAGCTTTCTTT. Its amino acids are CASSYSMEGSNTEAFF.